This T cell receptor beta chain was found in a study of T cell responses to AZD1222 COVID-19 vaccine. With 7 bases removed from V and 8 bases from J, the gap between germline ends came to 15 bases. The CDR3 sequence is 13 residues long. The V gene's germline CDR1 is LNHDA and CDR2 SQIVND (reference sequence). Method: immunoSEQ multiplex PCR; TCRdb's copy keeps in-frame clones and lacks some. The sample includes about 120,000 clones, less than 90% of them seen just once. This clone turned up a few times. This chain connects TRBV19 to TRBJ2-1; unclear D gene. Material: peripheral blood, obtained on day 0 of AZD1222 vaccination. The receptor comes from an adult in good health. This chain's CDR3 is CASTPQGRYEQFF. CDR3 nucleotide sequence: TGTGCCAGTACCCCCCAAGGAAGGTATGAGCAGTTCTTC.